This record concerns one T cell receptor beta chain sequence. Clones were read by immunoSEQ multiplex PCR, and TCRdb kept only the in-frame ones, dropping some. The data contain 200,000 to 250,000 clones, about 88% of them singletons. Enrollment of patients from Seattle took place during active infection, with longitudinal follow-up. The sample comes from a study of blood T cell repertoires in COVID-19. With 8 bases removed from V and 7 bases from J, the gap between germline ends came to 9 bases. The V gene's germline CDR1 is MNHEY and CDR2 SVGEGT. This CDR3 has 11 amino acids. The receptor was derived from a man aged 45-65 years with COVID-19, enrolled during active disease. The chain is built from TRBV6-2 or TRBV6-3 and TRBJ2-4, with a tentative D call TRBD2 (6 bases). The sequenced sample was peripheral blood. CDR3 sequence (DNA): TGTGCCAGCGGCCTAGCGAACATTCAGTACTTC. Encoded protein: CASGLANIQYF.